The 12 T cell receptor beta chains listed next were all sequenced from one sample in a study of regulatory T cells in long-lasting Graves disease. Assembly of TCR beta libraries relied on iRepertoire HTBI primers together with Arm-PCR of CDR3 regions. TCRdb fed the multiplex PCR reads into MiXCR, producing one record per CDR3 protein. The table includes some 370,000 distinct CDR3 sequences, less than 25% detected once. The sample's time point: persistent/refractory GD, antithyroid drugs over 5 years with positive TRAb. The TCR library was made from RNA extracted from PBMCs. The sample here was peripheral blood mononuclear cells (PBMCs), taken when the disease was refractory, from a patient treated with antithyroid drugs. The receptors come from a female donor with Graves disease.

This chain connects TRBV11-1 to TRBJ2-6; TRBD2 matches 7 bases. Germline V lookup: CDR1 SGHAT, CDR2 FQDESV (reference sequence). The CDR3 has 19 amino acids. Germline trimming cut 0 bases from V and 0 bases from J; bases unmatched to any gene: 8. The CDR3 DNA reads TGTGCCAGCAGCTTAGCGCGGGGAGGGCCAACCTCTGGGGCCAACGTCCTGACTTTC. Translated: CASSLARGGPTSGANVLTF. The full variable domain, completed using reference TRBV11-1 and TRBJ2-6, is EAEVAQSPRYKITEKSQAVAFWCDPISGHATLYWYRQILGQGPELLVQFQDESVVDDSQLPKDRFSAERLKGVDSTLKIQPAELGDSAMYLCASSLARGGPTSGANVLTFGAGSRLTVL.

DNA of the CDR3: TGCAGTGCTAGTAAATCGTGGGCTAGCGCCTACGAGCAGTACTTC. Its protein is CSASKSWASAYEQYF. The rearrangement uses TRBV20-1 and TRBJ2-7; the D gene is possibly TRBD2 (6 bases). Germline CDR1 reads DFQATT; CDR2 reads SNEGSKA (reference sequence). The CDR3 totals 15 residues. The germline V and J ends were trimmed by 3 bases and 2 bases, with 17 bases remaining between them.

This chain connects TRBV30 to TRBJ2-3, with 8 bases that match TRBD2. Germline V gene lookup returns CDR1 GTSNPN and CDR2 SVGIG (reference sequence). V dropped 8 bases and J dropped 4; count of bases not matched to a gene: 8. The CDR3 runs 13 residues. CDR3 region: CALQREIADTQYF. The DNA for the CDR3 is TGTGCCCTCCAGCGGGAGATCGCAGATACGCAGTATTTT.

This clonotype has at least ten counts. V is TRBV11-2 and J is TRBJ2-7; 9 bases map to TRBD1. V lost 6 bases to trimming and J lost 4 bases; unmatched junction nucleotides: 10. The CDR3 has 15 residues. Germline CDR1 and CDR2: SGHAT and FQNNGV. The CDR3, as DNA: TGTGCCAGCAGGAACCTCCGGGACAGGGAATACGAGCAGTACTTC. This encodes CASRNLRDREYEQYF.

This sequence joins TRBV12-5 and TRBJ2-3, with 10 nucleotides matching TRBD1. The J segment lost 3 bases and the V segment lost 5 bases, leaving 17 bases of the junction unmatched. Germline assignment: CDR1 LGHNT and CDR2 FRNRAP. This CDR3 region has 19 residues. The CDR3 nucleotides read TGTGCTAGTGGTCCTGAACTTTCTTTTGGACAGGGGGAAACAGATACGCAGTATTTT. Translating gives CASGPELSFGQGETDTQYF.

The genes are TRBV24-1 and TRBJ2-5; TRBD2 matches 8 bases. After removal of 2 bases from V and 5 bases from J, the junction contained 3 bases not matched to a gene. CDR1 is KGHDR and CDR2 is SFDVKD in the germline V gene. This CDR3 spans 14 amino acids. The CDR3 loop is CATSDWSGSETQYF. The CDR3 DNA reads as TGTGCCACCAGTGATTGGAGCGGGAGTGAGACCCAGTACTTC.

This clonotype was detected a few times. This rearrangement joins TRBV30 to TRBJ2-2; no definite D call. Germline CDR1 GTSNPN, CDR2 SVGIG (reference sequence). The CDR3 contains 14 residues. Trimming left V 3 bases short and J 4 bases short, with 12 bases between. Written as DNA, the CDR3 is TGTGCCTGGAGGGGTGGGGTGAGCACCGGGGAGCTGTTTTTT. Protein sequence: CAWRGGVSTGELFF.

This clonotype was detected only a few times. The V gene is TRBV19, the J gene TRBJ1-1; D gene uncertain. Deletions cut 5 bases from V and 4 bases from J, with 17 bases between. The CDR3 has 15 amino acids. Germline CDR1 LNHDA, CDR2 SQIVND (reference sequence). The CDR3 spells CASSLASARGTEAFF. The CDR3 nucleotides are TGTGCCAGTAGTTTGGCGTCGGCCCGAGGCACTGAAGCTTTCTTT.

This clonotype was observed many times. CDR3 loop: CASSGQAPNTEAFF. The CDR3 DNA is TGTGCCAGCAGTGGGCAGGCGCCTAACACTGAAGCTTTCTTT. The chain has TRBV2 and TRBJ1-1, with D uncertain. With 4 bases removed from V and 2 bases from J, the gap between germline ends came to 11 bases. CDR1 is SNHLY and CDR2 is FYNNEI in the germline V gene. The CDR3 is 14 amino acids.

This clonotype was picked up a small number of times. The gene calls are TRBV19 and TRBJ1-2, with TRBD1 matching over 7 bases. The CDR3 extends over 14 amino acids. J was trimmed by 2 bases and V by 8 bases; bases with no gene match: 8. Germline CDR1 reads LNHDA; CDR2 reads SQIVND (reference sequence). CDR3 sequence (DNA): TGTGCCAGTGGAATGCAGGGGGTAAACTATGGCTACACCTTC. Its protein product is CASGMQGVNYGYTF.

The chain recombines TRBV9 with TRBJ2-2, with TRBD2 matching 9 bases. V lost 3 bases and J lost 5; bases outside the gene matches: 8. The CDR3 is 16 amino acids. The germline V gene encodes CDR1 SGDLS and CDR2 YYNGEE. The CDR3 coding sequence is TGTGCCAGCAGCGAGGGACTAGCTTTGTATACCGGGGAGCTGTTTTTT. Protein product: CASSEGLALYTGELFF.

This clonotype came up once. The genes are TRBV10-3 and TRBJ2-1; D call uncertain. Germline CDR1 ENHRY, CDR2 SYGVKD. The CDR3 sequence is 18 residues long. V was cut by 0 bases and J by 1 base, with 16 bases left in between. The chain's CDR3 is CAISESPLSGRSYNEQFF. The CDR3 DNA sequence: TGTGCCATCAGTGAGTCGCCCCTCTCAGGCCGTTCCTACAATGAGCAGTTCTTC.